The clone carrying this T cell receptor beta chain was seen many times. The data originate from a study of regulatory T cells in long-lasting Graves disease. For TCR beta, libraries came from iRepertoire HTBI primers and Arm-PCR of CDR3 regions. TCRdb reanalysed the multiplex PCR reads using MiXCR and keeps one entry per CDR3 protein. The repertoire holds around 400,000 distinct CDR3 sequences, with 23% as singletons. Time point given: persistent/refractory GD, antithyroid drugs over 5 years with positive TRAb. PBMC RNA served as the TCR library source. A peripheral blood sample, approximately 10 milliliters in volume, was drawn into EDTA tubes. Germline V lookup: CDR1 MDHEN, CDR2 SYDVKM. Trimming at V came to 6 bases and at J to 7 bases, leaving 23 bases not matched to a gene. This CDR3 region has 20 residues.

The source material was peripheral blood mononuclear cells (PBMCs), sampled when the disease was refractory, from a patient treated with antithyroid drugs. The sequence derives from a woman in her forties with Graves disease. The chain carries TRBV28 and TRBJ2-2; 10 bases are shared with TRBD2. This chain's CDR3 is CASSTPGPGEREGRFGELFF. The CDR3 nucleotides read TGTGCCAGCAGCACCCCCGGGCCAGGGGAGCGGGAGGGCCGTTTCGGGGAGCTGTTTTTT.